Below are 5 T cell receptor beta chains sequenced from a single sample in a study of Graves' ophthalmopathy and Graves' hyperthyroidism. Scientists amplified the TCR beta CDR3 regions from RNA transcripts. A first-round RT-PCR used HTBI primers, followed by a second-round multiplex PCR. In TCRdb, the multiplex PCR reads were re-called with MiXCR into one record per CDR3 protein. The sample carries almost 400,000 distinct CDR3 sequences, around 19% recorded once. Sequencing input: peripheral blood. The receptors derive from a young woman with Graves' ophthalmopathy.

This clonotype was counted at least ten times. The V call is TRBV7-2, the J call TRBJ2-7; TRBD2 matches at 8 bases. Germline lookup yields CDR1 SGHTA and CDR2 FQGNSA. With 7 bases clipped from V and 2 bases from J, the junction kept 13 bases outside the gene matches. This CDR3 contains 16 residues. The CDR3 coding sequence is TGTGCCAGCACCTCCTATGCGGGGGGTTCCACCTACGAGCAGTACTTC. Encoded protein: CASTSYAGGSTYEQYF.

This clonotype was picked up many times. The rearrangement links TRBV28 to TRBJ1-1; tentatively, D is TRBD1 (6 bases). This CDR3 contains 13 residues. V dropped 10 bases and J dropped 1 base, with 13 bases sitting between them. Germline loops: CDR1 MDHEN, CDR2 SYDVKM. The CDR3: CATGGTSNTEAFF. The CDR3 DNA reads TGTGCCACCGGGGGCACTTCGAACACTGAAGCTTTCTTT.

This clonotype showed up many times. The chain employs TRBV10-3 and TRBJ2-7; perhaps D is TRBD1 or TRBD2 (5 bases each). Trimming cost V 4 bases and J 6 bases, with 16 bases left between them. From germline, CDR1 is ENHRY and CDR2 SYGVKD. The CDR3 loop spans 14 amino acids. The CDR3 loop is CAISGEGFGGEQYF. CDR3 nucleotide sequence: TGTGCCATCAGTGGGGAAGGTTTTGGGGGCGAGCAGTACTTC.

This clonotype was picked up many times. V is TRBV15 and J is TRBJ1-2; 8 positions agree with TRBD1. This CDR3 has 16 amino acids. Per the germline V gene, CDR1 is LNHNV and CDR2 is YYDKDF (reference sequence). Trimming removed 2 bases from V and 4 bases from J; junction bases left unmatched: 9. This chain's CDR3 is CATSRYSGTGSYGYTF. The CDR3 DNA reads TGTGCCACCAGCAGATACTCCGGGACAGGATCCTATGGCTACACCTTC.

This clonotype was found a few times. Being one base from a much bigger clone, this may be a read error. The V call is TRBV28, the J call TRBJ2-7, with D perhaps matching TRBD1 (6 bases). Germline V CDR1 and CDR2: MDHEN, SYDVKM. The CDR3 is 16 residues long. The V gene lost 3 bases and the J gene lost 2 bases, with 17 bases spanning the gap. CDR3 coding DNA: TGTGCCAGCAGTTTGTGGGACACCCTTACAACCTACGAGCAGTACTTC. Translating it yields CASSLWDTLTTYEQYF.